One sample yielded the 6 T cell receptor beta chains listed below, sequenced in a study of blood T cell repertoires in COVID-19. Some clones are missing from TCRdb's copy, which holds only in-frame ones; the method was immunoSEQ multiplex PCR. The sample has approximately 90,000 clones, 75% to 90% seen once. Source material: peripheral blood. These receptors all stem from a man aged 55 to 70 with acute or convalescent COVID-19.

This clone was seen only once. The gene calls are TRBV11-2 and TRBJ1-2, with D perhaps TRBD1 (5 bases). Trimming cost V 1 base and J 3 bases, with 12 bases left between them. The CDR3 loop spans 15 amino acids. Germline V lookup: CDR1 SGHAT, CDR2 FQNNGV. The CDR3 here is CASSLAGGTHYGYTF. CDR3 coding DNA: TGTGCCAGCAGCTTAGCGGGGGGAACCCACTATGGCTACACCTTC.

This chain joins TRBV5-1 and TRBJ2-3; a possible D gene is TRBD1 (5 bases). Germline V gene lookup returns CDR1 SGHRS and CDR2 YFSETQ. V shed 4 bases and J shed 1 base, with 13 bases lying between them. The CDR3 spans 15 residues. In DNA form, the CDR3 reads TGCGCCAGCAGCACGTTCAGGGCTGGCACAGATACGCAGTATTTT. It encodes CASSTFRAGTDTQYF.

This rearrangement joins TRBV19 to TRBJ2-7, with TRBD1 matching 11 bases. Unmatched junction bases numbered 7, after V lost 5 bases and J lost 1 base. Per the germline V gene, CDR1 is LNHDA and CDR2 is SQIVND (reference sequence). The CDR3 contains 16 residues. The CDR3 reads CASSPGRDRGSYEQYF. Here the CDR3 DNA reads TGTGCCAGTAGTCCAGGCCGGGACAGGGGGTCCTACGAGCAGTACTTC. The full variable domain, completed using reference TRBV19 and TRBJ2-7, is DGGITQSPKYLFRKEGQNVTLSCEQNLNHDAMYWYRQDPGQGLRLIYYSQIVNDFQKGDIAEGYSVSREKKESFPLTVTSAQKNPTAFYLCASSPGRDRGSYEQYFGPGTRLTVT.

V and J are TRBV11-3 and TRBJ1-1; unclear D gene. Germline CDR1 and CDR2: SGHNT and YENEEA. The CDR3 extends over 12 amino acids. V was cut by 8 bases and J by 4 bases, with 11 bases left in between. CDR3 in DNA: TGTGCCAGCCAGAGGGTTGGCACTGAAGCTTTCTTT. It yields the protein CASQRVGTEAFF.

The chain links TRBV20-1 to TRBJ1-5, with a tentative D call TRBD1 (6 bases). The CDR3 runs 16 residues. V was pared by 3 bases and J by 0 bases, with 15 bases between. Per germline, CDR1 DFQATT and CDR2 SNEGSKA (reference sequence). CDR3 protein: CSASQKQGYSNQPQHF. In DNA, the CDR3 is TGCAGTGCTAGTCAAAAACAGGGTTATAGCAATCAGCCCCAGCATTTT.

This clone was seen just once. The V gene is TRBV7-9, the J gene TRBJ2-1, with 7 bases that match TRBD2. This CDR3 has 12 residues. The germline gives CDR1 SEHNR, CDR2 FQNEAQ (reference sequence). J gave up 6 bases and V 8 bases, and 4 bases lay outside the gene matches. In DNA form, the CDR3 reads TGTGCCAGCCGACTAGCTACCAATGAGCAGTTCTTC. Translated: CASRLATNEQFF.